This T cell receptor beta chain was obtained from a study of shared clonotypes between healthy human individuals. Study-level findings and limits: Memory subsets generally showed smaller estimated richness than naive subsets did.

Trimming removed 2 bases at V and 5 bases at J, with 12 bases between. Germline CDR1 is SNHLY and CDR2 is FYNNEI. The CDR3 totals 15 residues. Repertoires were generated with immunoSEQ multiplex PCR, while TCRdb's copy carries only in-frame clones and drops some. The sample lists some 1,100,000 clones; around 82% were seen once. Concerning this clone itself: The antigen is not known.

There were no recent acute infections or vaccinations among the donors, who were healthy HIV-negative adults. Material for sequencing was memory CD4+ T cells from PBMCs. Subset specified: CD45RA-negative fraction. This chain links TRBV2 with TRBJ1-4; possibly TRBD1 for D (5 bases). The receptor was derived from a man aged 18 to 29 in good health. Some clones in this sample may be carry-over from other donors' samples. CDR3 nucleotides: TGTGCCAGCAGTGAATCTGGCAGGGTGAATGAAAAACTGTTTTTT. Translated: CASSESGRVNEKLFF.